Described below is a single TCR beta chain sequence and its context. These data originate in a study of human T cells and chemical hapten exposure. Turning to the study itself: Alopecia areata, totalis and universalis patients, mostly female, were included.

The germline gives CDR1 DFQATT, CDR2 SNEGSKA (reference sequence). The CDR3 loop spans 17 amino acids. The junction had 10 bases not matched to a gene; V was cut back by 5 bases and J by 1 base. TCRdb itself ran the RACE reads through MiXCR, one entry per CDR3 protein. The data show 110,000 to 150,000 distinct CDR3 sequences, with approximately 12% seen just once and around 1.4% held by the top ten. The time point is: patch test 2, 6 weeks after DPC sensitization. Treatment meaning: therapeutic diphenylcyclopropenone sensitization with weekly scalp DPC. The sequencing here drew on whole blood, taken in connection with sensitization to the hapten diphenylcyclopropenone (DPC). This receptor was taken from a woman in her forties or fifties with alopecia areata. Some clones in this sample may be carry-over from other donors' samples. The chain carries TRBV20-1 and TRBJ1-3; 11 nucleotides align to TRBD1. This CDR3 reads CSALDRGPRVSGNTIYF. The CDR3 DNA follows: TGCAGTGCTTTGGACAGGGGGCCTAGAGTGTCTGGAAACACCATATATTTT.